A selection of T cell receptor beta chains follows, all from one sample in a study of blood T cell repertoires in COVID-19. Produced via immunoSEQ multiplex PCR; TCRdb's table is partial and in-frame only. The repertoire includes 35,000 to 50,000 clones, 75% to 80% of them detected once, and 8.5% to 9% sits in the top ten. The source material was peripheral blood. Receptors were obtained from a man between 65 and 85 years old with active or convalescent COVID-19. CDR3s include the opening cysteine and the closing phenylalanine or tryptophan. The D gene is left open where the match is weak. Size is omitted from some rows. Given values are once, few, many or a class for expanded clones.

d_gene	abundance	v_gene	j_gene	CDR3nt	CDR3aa
.	once	TRBV28	TRBJ1-3	TGTGCCAGCAGCGACACTGGAAACACCATATATTTT	CASSDTGNTIYF
.	once	TRBV30	TRBJ2-3	TGTGCCTGGGGGAGCGGGCGCCCAGATACGCAGTATTTT	CAWGSGRPDTQYF
TRBD1	once	TRBV6-6	TRBJ2-7	TGTGCCAGCAGTCTGGGACAGGGCGACGAGCAGTACTTC	CASSLGQGDEQYF
.	.	TRBV7-3	TRBJ2-3	TGTGCCAGCAGCTTAAGACCTAGCGCAGATACGCAGTATTTT	CASSLRPSADTQYF
TRBD1	.	TRBV4-2	TRBJ2-1	TGTGCCAGCAGCCCCGGGACAGGGGGATTCAATGAGCAGTTCTTC	CASSPGTGGFNEQFF
TRBD1	.	TRBV18	TRBJ2-2	TGTGCCAGCTCACGGGGTCGTAGGGGGCGCCCCACCGGGGAGCTGTTTTTT	CASSRGRRGRPTGELFF
TRBD2	.	TRBV4-1	TRBJ2-3	TGCGCCAGCAGCCAAGATAAGGGACTAGCGGGGGGCACAGATACGCAGTATTTT	CASSQDKGLAGGTDTQYF
.	.	TRBV14	TRBJ1-6	TGTGCCAGCAGCCAACACACCCTCCCAGATTCACCCCTCCACTTT	CASSQHTLPDSPLHF
.	.	TRBV21-1	TRBJ2-7	TGTGCCAGCAGCAAAGCTTCTAGCGGGGGCTCCCTTCTATCCTACGAGCAGTACTTC	CASSKASSGGSLLSYEQYF
TRBD2	.	TRBV2	TRBJ2-3	TGTGCCAGGGGGTCGAGCGGGGGGCCTCCTAGCACAGATACGCAGTATTTT	CARGSSGGPPSTDTQYF
TRBD2	.	TRBV10-1	TRBJ2-2	TGCGCCAGCAGCCCGATTCCTAGCGGGGGGAGCACCGGGGAGCTGTTTTTT	CASSPIPSGGSTGELFF
.	.	TRBV28	TRBJ2-3	TGTGCCAGCAGTTTTGCCGGGGTCGGCACAGATACGCAGTATTTT	CASSFAGVGTDTQYF
.	.	TRBV28	TRBJ1-5	TGTGCCAGCTCGCAACAGGGATATAGCAATCAGCCCCAGCATTTT	CASSQQGYSNQPQHF
TRBD2	.	TRBV6-4	TRBJ2-1	TGTGCCAGCAGTGACGATAGGACTAGCGGGGGTTATGAGCAGTTCTTC	CASSDDRTSGGYEQFF
TRBD1	.	TRBV13	TRBJ2-2	TGTGCCAGCAGCCTAACAAGGGGGACAGGGAGGGACACCGGGGAGCTGTTTTTT	CASSLTRGTGRDTGELFF
TRBD1	few	TRBV18	TRBJ1-1	TGTGCCAGCTCACCCGACAGGGGAGTCACTGAAGCTTTCTTT	CASSPDRGVTEAFF
.	.	TRBV6-1	TRBJ2-7	TGTGCCAGCAGTGTAAGCCTCCAGACAGGGAGGTACTACGAGCAGTACTTC	CASSVSLQTGRYYEQYF
TRBD1	.	TRBV6-5	TRBJ1-1	TGTGCCAGCAGTTATGGGACAGGGTGGGACACTGAAGCTTTCTTT	CASSYGTGWDTEAFF
TRBD1	.	TRBV7-9	TRBJ2-1	TGTGCCAGCAGCTTAGCCTCAGACAGGGGGCGCCAGAATGAGCAGTTCTTC	CASSLASDRGRQNEQFF
.	.	TRBV20-1	TRBJ1-1	TGCAGTGCCTATAAGGCAGGTGAAGCTTTCTTT	CSAYKAGEAFF
.	.	TRBV28	TRBJ1-2	TGTGCCAGTCGATCGAGGTATGGCTACACCTTC	CASRSRYGYTF
.	.	TRBV28	TRBJ1-1	TGTGCCAGCGGGACAAACATTCACACTGAAGCTTTCTTT	CASGTNIHTEAFF
.	.	TRBV5-4	TRBJ1-1	TGTGCCAGCAGTTCCCAGGGGAGGGGGACTGAAGCTTTCTTT	CASSSQGRGTEAFF
.	few	TRBV30	TRBJ1-2	TGTGCCTGGAGCCTGGGACTTGGGGGGGTTGGCTACACCTTC	CAWSLGLGGVGYTF
.	.	TRBV2	TRBJ2-5	TGTGCCAGCAGTGAAGGTGGGAGGCCGGGAGAGACCCAGTACTTC	CASSEGGRPGETQYF
TRBD1	.	TRBV29-1	TRBJ2-7	TGCAGCGTCCGGGACAGAGACTACGAGCAGTACTTC	CSVRDRDYEQYF
TRBD2	.	TRBV5-1	TRBJ2-3	TGCGCCAGCACCCCTAGCGGGGGCCCCACAGATACGCAGTATTTT	CASTPSGGPTDTQYF
.	.	TRBV19	TRBJ1-1	TGTGCCAGTAGTAGGTCCAGCGCCCAGAACACTGAAGCTTTCTTT	CASSRSSAQNTEAFF
.	.	TRBV7-3	TRBJ1-1	TGTGCCAGCAGCTTATATGGGGTAAGGGGCACTGAAGCTTTCTTT	CASSLYGVRGTEAFF
TRBD1	.	TRBV12-3/TRBV12-4	TRBJ1-2	TGTGCCAGCAGTAAGACAGGGTTAGGGGGCTACACCTTC	CASSKTGLGGYTF
.	.	TRBV30	TRBJ1-1	TGTGCCTGGAGTGTAACAGACACTGAAGCTTTCTTT	CAWSVTDTEAFF
TRBD1	.	TRBV6-5	TRBJ2-3	TGTGCCAGCAGGCATACCGGGACAGGGTATACGCAGTATTTT	CASRHTGTGYTQYF
.	.	TRBV6-4	TRBJ2-2	TGTGCCAGCAGCCGAGAAACGAACACCGGGGAGCTGTTTTTT	CASSRETNTGELFF
.	once	TRBV28	TRBJ1-5	TGTGCCAGCAACTTAATCAATCAGCCCCAGCATTTT	CASNLINQPQHF
.	.	TRBV12-5	TRBJ1-5	TGTGCTAGTGGTTTGGCAGGGTGGGGCAATCAGCCCCAGCATTTT	CASGLAGWGNQPQHF
TRBD2	.	TRBV10-1	TRBJ2-3	TGCGCCAGCAGTGAGTCCAGCTCTAGCGGGGGCCGATATTTT	CASSESSSSGGRYF
.	.	TRBV5-1	TRBJ1-2	TGCGCCAGCAGCATGGCGGGTTTTGCGGCGACTAACTATGGCTACACCTTC	CASSMAGFAATNYGYTF
.	few	TRBV6-1	TRBJ2-7	TGTGCCAGCAGTGAATTCTCTGGGGCTTGGGACGAGCAGTACTTC	CASSEFSGAWDEQYF
.	.	TRBV2	TRBJ2-1	TGTGCCAGCTCCCCAGGGTACAATGAGCAGTTCTTC	CASSPGYNEQFF
TRBD1	few	TRBV5-5	TRBJ1-2	TGTGCCAGCAGCACCACAGGGGAAGATGGCTACACCTTC	CASSTTGEDGYTF
.	.	TRBV29-1	TRBJ2-5	TGCAGCGTGCAGGGTTTTTCAGAGACCCAGTACTTC	CSVQGFSETQYF
TRBD1	.	TRBV28	TRBJ2-7	TGTGCCAGCAGTCCCCTGGGACAGGGCAACGAGCAGTACTTC	CASSPLGQGNEQYF
.	.	TRBV28	TRBJ1-2	TGTGCCAGCAGTCTAATCCGGGACAACAAGTCGGATGGCTACACCTTC	CASSLIRDNKSDGYTF
.	.	TRBV6-4	TRBJ1-3	TGTGCCAGCAGAACGGGTTCCTCTGGAAACACCATATATTTT	CASRTGSSGNTIYF
.	few	TRBV6-5	TRBJ2-3	TGTGCCAGCAGTTTTAGGGGAGATACGCAGTATTTT	CASSFRGDTQYF
TRBD1	few	TRBV4-1	TRBJ1-1	TGCGCCAGCAGCCAGGTCCCGGGACAGGGGGGCACTGAAGCTTTCTTT	CASSQVPGQGGTEAFF
TRBD1	few	TRBV10-3	TRBJ1-2	TGTGCCATCAACGGACAGGACTATGGCTACACCTTC	CAINGQDYGYTF
TRBD1	.	TRBV28	TRBJ2-4	TGTGCCAGCAGTAACAGGGGTGAAAACATTCAGTACTTC	CASSNRGENIQYF
.	.	TRBV5-3	TRBJ1-2	TGTGCCAGAAGCTCGCCTTCAGGGCAGAGAAACTATGGCTACACCTTC	CARSSPSGQRNYGYTF
TRBD1	few	TRBV27	TRBJ2-1	TGTGCCAGCAGTCCGAGGGACAGGGTCAAAGAGCAGTTCTTC	CASSPRDRVKEQFF
.	.	TRBV5-6	TRBJ2-3	TGTGCCAGCAGCTTGGGTCTAGGCGGCACAGATACGCAGTATTTT	CASSLGLGGTDTQYF
.	.	TRBV2	TRBJ1-4	TGTGCCAGCACCGAAAACAGGGCGGCTAATGAAAAACTGTTTTTT	CASTENRAANEKLFF
.	few	TRBV9	TRBJ1-2	TGTGCCAGCAGCACCCACAGGGACGGGGGCTACACCTTC	CASSTHRDGGYTF
.	few	TRBV9	TRBJ2-7	TGTGCCAGCAGCCCCAGCCCATTGGCAGGTCTCCACGAGCAGTACTTC	CASSPSPLAGLHEQYF
TRBD2	.	TRBV3-1/TRBV3-2	TRBJ2-7	TGTGCCAGCAGCCAAGGCGGCCCGACTAGCCTGAAATCCTACGAGCAGTACTTC	CASSQGGPTSLKSYEQYF
.	.	TRBV23-1	TRBJ2-3	TGCGCCGACGGACTAACCGATACGCAGTATTTT	CADGLTDTQYF
TRBD2	.	TRBV11-2	TRBJ2-3	TGTGCCAGCAGCCGACTAGCGGGGACGCCAGATACGCAGTATTTT	CASSRLAGTPDTQYF
.	few	TRBV30	TRBJ1-6	TGTGCCTGGAGTGTACAGGTTCGGACCTACTATGGTTCACCCCTCCACTTT	CAWSVQVRTYYGSPLHF
.	.	TRBV24-1	TRBJ1-2	TGTGCCACCAGTGATACCGCCGCAGGTGGGAGGGCTGGCTACACCTTC	CATSDTAAGGRAGYTF
.	.	TRBV6-6	TRBJ1-1	TGTGCCAGCAGCACCGGGACTCACACCAGAGAAGCTTTCTTT	CASSTGTHTREAFF